This T cell receptor (beta chain) stems from a study of T-cell reconstitution after alpha-beta-depleted transplantation in children. Preparing the TCRbeta library involved the use of unique molecular identifiers. TCRdb reprocessed the PCR reads via MiXCR and lists one record per CDR3 protein. Of about 610,000 distinct CDR3 sequences listed, 8% to 11% were seen once; the top ten hold about 4%. This specimen consisted of PBMCs from the stem cell graft donor, obtained from the stem cell graft. The sequence was collected from a human donor who donated a stem cell graft to a child with acute myeloid leukemia.

CDR3 protein: CAIRDLNEQFF. CDR3 in DNA: TGTGCCATCAGGGATCTAAATGAGCAGTTCTTC. The chain is built from TRBV10-3 and TRBJ2-1, with unresolved D. CDR1 ENHRY and CDR2 SYGVKD come from the germline V gene. Trimming removed 6 bases at V and 7 bases at J, with 7 bases between. CDR3 size: 11 residues.